The T cell receptor beta chain described here comes from a study of beta chain features in type 1 diabetes. Study outcomes and limitations: Patients showed naive, central memory and Treg TCRB repertoires that appeared more similar than those of healthy donors.

The entirety of the isolated RNA underwent reverse transcription, so expressed TCRB transcripts were sequenced. TCRdb's copy holds only in-frame clones and misses some; the assay was immunoSEQ multiplex PCR. The data hold 300,000 to 400,000 clones, with roughly 9.6% observed a single time. Cell sorting via CD45RO/CCR7/CD25/CD127/CD95/CD27 was performed to obtain CD4+ naive, central memory, regulatory and stem cell-like memory cells. Germline V CDR1 and CDR2: KGHSH, LQKENI. Trimming took 4 bases from V and 4 from J; bases not matched to a gene: 8. There are 15 residues in the CDR3. In the case of this clone: Its antigen remains unidentified.

This sequence was found in a woman in her 30s in good health. The sample taken for sequencing was naive CD4+ T cells from blood. J is TRBJ2-7 and V is TRBV18; 9 bases fit TRBD1. The CDR3 sequence is CASSLDRGSGYEQYF. The CDR3 DNA reads TGTGCCAGCTCACTGGACAGGGGTAGTGGGTACGAGCAGTACTTC. The full variable domain, its missing parts supplied by reference TRBV18 and TRBJ2-7, is NAGVMQNPRHLVRRRGQEARLRCSPMKGHSHVYWYRQLPEEGLKFMVYLQKENIIDESGMPKERFSAEFPKEGPSILRIQQVVRGDSAAYFCASSLDRGSGYEQYFGPGTRLTVT.